Listed below are T cell receptor beta chains from one sample, sequenced in a study of control samples from healthy donors and cancer patients. Generated by immunoSEQ multiplex PCR, the TCRdb table keeps only in-frame clones and is missing some. In the table there are about 80,000 clones, less than 90% of which are singletons. The sequencing sample was made of blood. Receptors originate from a woman in her sixties or seventies in good health. CDR3s leave out the opening cysteine and the closing phenylalanine or tryptophan. D genes are given only for firm matches. Clone size is shown for a subset of rows, as once, few, many or a class of expanded clone.

abundance	v_gene	j_gene	d_gene	CDR3aa
.	TRBV20-1	TRBJ1-6	.	SASPTPAGNNSPLH
.	TRBV19	TRBJ1-5	.	ASSTTGGGQPQH
.	TRBV28	TRBJ2-1	.	ASSRRSDVMEQF
.	TRBV28	TRBJ1-3	TRBD1	ASSRQGTGPTIY
.	TRBV6-5	TRBJ1-1	TRBD1	ASRSTGLNTEAF
.	TRBV18	TRBJ2-3	TRBD2	ASSPGLAGVLDTQY
once	TRBV7-8	TRBJ2-1	.	ASSRGGAPNEQF
.	TRBV28	TRBJ2-7	TRBD2	ASSAGGAISSYEQY
.	TRBV14	TRBJ1-4	.	ASSQVSGTTRKLF
once	TRBV20-1	TRBJ2-7	TRBD2	SASLARTSASYEQY
.	TRBV5-1	TRBJ1-1	.	ASSLEGWSTEAF
.	TRBV27	TRBJ1-3	.	ASRSLTGNTIY
.	TRBV18	TRBJ1-4	.	ASSLDGNEKLF
.	TRBV29-1	TRBJ2-1	TRBD2	SACRGRGAYNEQF
.	TRBV7-9	TRBJ1-2	.	ASSPPGQERWYGYT
.	TRBV28	TRBJ1-5	.	ASSSTLNQPQH
.	TRBV4-1	TRBJ1-1	.	ASSQPGTMNTEAF
.	TRBV9	TRBJ2-7	.	ASPGFGEQY
few	TRBV19	TRBJ1-1	.	ASSPPTGNTEAF
.	TRBV7-9	TRBJ2-6	.	ASSLYGSRGANVLT
few	TRBV10-3	TRBJ1-2	.	AISDVGGGYT
.	TRBV30	TRBJ2-1	TRBD2	AWSVWEGGDNEQF
.	TRBV7-2	TRBJ1-2	.	ASSLGSRAYGYT
.	TRBV28	TRBJ2-6	TRBD2	ASSFNLAAGGANVLT
.	TRBV21-1	TRBJ1-5	.	ASSNFPRRPWGKNQPQH
.	TRBV15	TRBJ2-1	.	ATSRELAREQF
.	TRBV18	TRBJ1-1	.	ASSPDGPLLNTEAF
.	TRBV12-3/TRBV12-4	TRBJ2-5	.	ASSLIGRETQY
.	TRBV6-5	TRBJ1-2	.	ASSYGGGYGYT
.	TRBV23-1	TRBJ1-5	.	ASSQHDRYLYSNQPQH
.	TRBV30	TRBJ1-2	.	AWSPGVNGYT
.	TRBV18	TRBJ2-6	.	ASSPPAPGANVLT
.	TRBV24-1	TRBJ2-3	.	ATSEPPVDTQY
once	TRBV15	TRBJ2-5	.	ATSRRGDGQETQY
.	TRBV6-1	TRBJ2-1	TRBD2	ASSELAGVEQF
.	TRBV18	TRBJ2-6	.	ASSRTGASDTGANVLT
.	TRBV7-9	TRBJ1-2	.	ASSLPGPGLQGYT
.	TRBV28	TRBJ2-4	.	ASSSLEGEIAKNIQY
.	TRBV12-3/TRBV12-4	TRBJ1-2	.	ASSFGANYGYT
.	TRBV10-3	TRBJ1-1	.	AISPGTEAF
.	TRBV29-1	TRBJ2-7	.	SVKTVNDNSYEQY
.	TRBV27	TRBJ1-3	.	ASSLRQRGNTIY
few	TRBV7-9	TRBJ2-7	TRBD1	ASSLGPGQGVRSYEQY
.	TRBV5-1	TRBJ1-1	.	ASSLTTQNTEAF
.	TRBV9	TRBJ1-2	TRBD1	ASSVLDRTGGYT
.	TRBV24-1	TRBJ2-5	.	ATSVKGTQY
.	TRBV5-4	TRBJ2-3	.	ASSYGPGTDTQY
.	TRBV6-1	TRBJ2-1	.	ASSDPGSNNEQF
.	TRBV28	TRBJ1-1	.	ASRPGHRNTEAF
.	TRBV6-4	TRBJ1-2	TRBD1	ASSDSGGDGGYT